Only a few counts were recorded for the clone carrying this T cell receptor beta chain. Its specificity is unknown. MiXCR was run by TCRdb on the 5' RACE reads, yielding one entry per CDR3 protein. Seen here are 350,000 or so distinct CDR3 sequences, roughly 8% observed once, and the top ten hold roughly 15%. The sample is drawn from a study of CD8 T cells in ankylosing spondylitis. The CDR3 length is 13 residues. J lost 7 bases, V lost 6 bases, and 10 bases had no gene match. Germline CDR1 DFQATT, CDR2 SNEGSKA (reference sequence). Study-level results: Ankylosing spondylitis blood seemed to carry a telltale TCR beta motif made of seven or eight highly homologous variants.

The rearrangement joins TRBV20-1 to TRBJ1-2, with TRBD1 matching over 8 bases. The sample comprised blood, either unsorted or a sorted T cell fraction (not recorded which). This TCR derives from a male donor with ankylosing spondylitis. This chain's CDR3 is CSAERTGWVGYTF. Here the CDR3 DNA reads TGCAGTGCGGAACGGACAGGGTGGGTTGGCTACACCTTC.